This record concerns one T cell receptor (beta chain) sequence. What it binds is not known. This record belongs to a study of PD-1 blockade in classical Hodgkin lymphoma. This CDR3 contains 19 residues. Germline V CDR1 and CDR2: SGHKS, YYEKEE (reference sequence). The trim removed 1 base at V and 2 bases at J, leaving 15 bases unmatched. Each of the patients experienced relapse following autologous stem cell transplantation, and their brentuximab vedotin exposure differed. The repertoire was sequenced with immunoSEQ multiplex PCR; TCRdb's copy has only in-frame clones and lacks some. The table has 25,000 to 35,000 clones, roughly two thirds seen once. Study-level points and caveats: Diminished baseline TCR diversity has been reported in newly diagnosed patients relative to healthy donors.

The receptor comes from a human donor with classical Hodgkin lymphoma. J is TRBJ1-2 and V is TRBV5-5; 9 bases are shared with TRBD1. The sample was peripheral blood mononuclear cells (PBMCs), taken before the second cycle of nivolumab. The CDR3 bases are TGTGCCAGCAGCTTGACGTTTTTTAACAGGGGGCCGTGGAACTATGGCTACACCTTC. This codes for CASSLTFFNRGPWNYGYTF. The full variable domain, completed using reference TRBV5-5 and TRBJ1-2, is DAGVTQSPTHLIKTRGQQVTLRCSPISGHKSVSWYQQVLGQGPQFIFQYYEKEERGRGNFPDRFSARQFPNYSSELNVNALLLGDSALYLCASSLTFFNRGPWNYGYTFGSGTRLTVV.